This TCR beta chain was profiled in a study of shared clonotypes between healthy human individuals. Study-level background: Researchers assigned three CD4 naive, three CD4 memory, two CD8 naive and one CD8 memory plate to each donor.

This clone was seen a few times. Germline V gives CDR1 SGHRS, CDR2 YFSETQ. V was cut by 0 bases and J by 1 base, with 7 bases left in between. The CDR3 totals 14 residues. Profiled with immunoSEQ multiplex PCR; TCRdb holds only in-frame clones, not every one. This table has millions of clones, more than 80% appearing once. This rearrangement joins TRBV5-1 to TRBJ1-1; D uncertain. The sequence came from a man younger than 35 in good health. The sample taken for sequencing was naive CD4+ T cells sorted from blood. Subset denoted: CD45RA+ positively selected. The CDR3 is CASSLVGWNTEAFF. The CDR3 DNA reads TGCGCCAGCAGCTTGGTGGGGTGGAACACTGAAGCTTTCTTT.